These T cell receptor beta chains were read from a single sample in a study of OX40 agonist ivuxolimab in advanced cancers. The data were produced by immunoSEQ multiplex PCR, yet TCRdb's version contains in-frame clones alone and is incomplete. Here the sample spans 80,000 to 95,000 clones, around 85% being singletons. This sample comprised CD4+ or CD8+ T cells sorted from blood, obtained in a trial of the OX40 agonist ivuxolimab. These TCRs come from an adult with an advanced solid tumor such as melanoma, head and neck, liver or kidney cancer. Both conserved end residues are part of each CDR3. Each record gives: clone size, V gene, D gene, J gene, CDR3 DNA, CDR3 protein. D genes are given only for firm matches. The size of a clone is reported for some rows only, either as once, few or many, or as a class for expanded clones.

size: .
V: TRBV5-1
D: .
J: TRBJ2-6
DNA: TGCGCCAGCAGCCCTGAAGACGGGGCCAACGTCCTGACTTTC
CDR3: CASSPEDGANVLTF

size: .
V: TRBV29-1
D: .
J: TRBJ2-5
DNA: TGCAGCGTTGAATTGGGGAGGGGGCAAGAGACCCAGTACTTC
CDR3: CSVELGRGQETQYF

size: .
V: TRBV7-9
D: .
J: TRBJ1-1
DNA: TGTGCCAGCAGCCCCGACGGATATAAGACTGAAGCTTTCTTT
CDR3: CASSPDGYKTEAFF

size: .
V: TRBV5-1
D: .
J: TRBJ2-7
DNA: TGCGCCAGCAGCTTGGAGACAGTGCAGTACTTC
CDR3: CASSLETVQYF

size: .
V: TRBV27
D: TRBD2
J: TRBJ2-3
DNA: TGTGCCAGCAGTTTCCGGACTAGCGGGAGAGATACGCAGTATTTT
CDR3: CASSFRTSGRDTQYF

size: .
V: TRBV7-2
D: .
J: TRBJ2-5
DNA: TGTGCCAGCAGCCCAAACCTCGACAGGCGAGAGACCCAGTACTTC
CDR3: CASSPNLDRRETQYF

size: once
V: TRBV6-1
D: TRBD2
J: TRBJ2-1
DNA: TGTGCCAGCAGTGACCTCCTCCGGGGAGGGAACAATGAGCAGTTCTTC
CDR3: CASSDLLRGGNNEQFF

size: few
V: TRBV10-3
D: TRBD1
J: TRBJ2-5
DNA: TGTGCCATCAGCCCGGGACAGGTTCGGGAGACCCAGTACTTC
CDR3: CAISPGQVRETQYF

size: .
V: TRBV19
D: .
J: TRBJ1-5
DNA: TGTGCCAGTAGTAGGGGCAATCAGCCCCAGCATTTT
CDR3: CASSRGNQPQHF

size: .
V: TRBV5-6
D: .
J: TRBJ2-2
DNA: TGTGCCAGCAGCTTTGGGAGAGTGGCCGGGGAGCTGTTTTTT
CDR3: CASSFGRVAGELFF

size: .
V: TRBV5-4
D: .
J: TRBJ2-7
DNA: TGTGCCAGCGGTCATTTTAAGGACCCGACCTACGAGCAGTACTTC
CDR3: CASGHFKDPTYEQYF

size: .
V: TRBV6-5
D: .
J: TRBJ2-1
DNA: TGTGCCAGCAGTCAGGGTTTTTCGCAGTTCTTC
CDR3: CASSQGFSQFF

size: .
V: TRBV7-2
D: .
J: TRBJ2-7
DNA: TGTGCCAGCAGCTCAGACATGCTCCTGGTGCCGGACGAGCAGTACTTC
CDR3: CASSSDMLLVPDEQYF

size: .
V: TRBV5-1
D: TRBD1
J: TRBJ2-7
DNA: TGCGCCAGCAGCTTGGGCACAGGGGGCCTTGGGTACGAGCAGTACTTC
CDR3: CASSLGTGGLGYEQYF

size: .
V: TRBV7-9
D: .
J: TRBJ2-5
DNA: TGTGCCAGCAGCTTAGGTGGGGGACAAGAGACCCAGTACTTC
CDR3: CASSLGGGQETQYF

size: few
V: TRBV2
D: TRBD1
J: TRBJ1-2
DNA: TGTGCCAGCAGTGAGGACAGGGGGCCCCGTGGCTACACCTTC
CDR3: CASSEDRGPRGYTF

size: .
V: TRBV11-2
D: .
J: TRBJ1-1
DNA: TGTGCCAGCAGCTTAGAGCCCACAGGGCGCAGCACTGAAGCTTTCTTT
CDR3: CASSLEPTGRSTEAFF

size: .
V: TRBV30
D: .
J: TRBJ2-7
DNA: TGTGCCTGGGGTTCCGGGGGCATCGAAGACTTC
CDR3: CAWGSGGIEDF

size: .
V: TRBV25-1
D: TRBD2
J: TRBJ2-5
DNA: TGTGCCAGCAGTGGACTAGCGGCCAGCCAAGAGACCCAGTACTTC
CDR3: CASSGLAASQETQYF

size: few
V: TRBV30
D: .
J: TRBJ2-2
DNA: TGTGCCTGGAGTGTTCAGGTGAACACCGGGGAGCTGTTTTTT
CDR3: CAWSVQVNTGELFF

size: .
V: TRBV6-1
D: .
J: TRBJ1-2
DNA: TGTGCCAGCAGTGAAGGGGGCTTAAGGTATGGCTACACCTTC
CDR3: CASSEGGLRYGYTF

size: .
V: TRBV9
D: TRBD2
J: TRBJ2-3
DNA: TGTGCCAGCAGCGTAGGGCTAGCGGGGGGCCCGGGCACAGATACGCAGTATTTT
CDR3: CASSVGLAGGPGTDTQYF